A selection of T cell receptor beta chains follows, all from one sample in a study of CD8 T cells in ankylosing spondylitis. TCRdb re-called the 5' RACE reads through MiXCR, storing one row per CDR3 protein. The profile shows hundreds of thousands of distinct CDR3 sequences, 10% to 15% of them singletons. Sequenced sample: blood, either unsorted or a sorted T cell fraction (not recorded which). Receptors originate from a male donor with ankylosing spondylitis. CDR3s include the opening cysteine and the closing phenylalanine or tryptophan. D genes are given only for firm matches. Size is stated for part of the rows, as once, few or many counts, or as a class when the clone is expanded.

TRBJ1-5	TRBV29-1	many	.	TGCAGCGTTTCGGGATTTAATCAGCCCCAGCATTTT	CSVSGFNQPQHF
TRBJ2-3	TRBV20-1	.	.	TGCAGTGTACTGGCGGGCGACAGCACAGATACGCAGTATTTT	CSVLAGDSTDTQYF
TRBJ2-5	TRBV20-1	.	.	TGCAGTGCTAGGGATCCCGCCCAAGAGACCCAGTACTTC	CSARDPAQETQYF
TRBJ2-5	TRBV29-1	many	.	TGCAGCGTTGAAGAAAGGGGGGTGGAGACCCAGTACTTC	CSVEERGVETQYF
TRBJ2-5	TRBV6-2/TRBV6-3	.	.	TGTGCCAGCAGTTACTCATCCTGGCGGCGTGAGACCCAGTACTTC	CASSYSSWRRETQYF
TRBJ2-1	TRBV7-9	few	TRBD2	TGTGCCAGCAGCTCGGGCAGCCTAGCGGGAGTCAATGAGCAGTTCTTC	CASSSGSLAGVNEQFF
TRBJ2-2	TRBV20-1	few	.	TGCAGTGCTAGCCCAGGGTTTGCCACCGGGGAGCTGTTTTTT	CSASPGFATGELFF
TRBJ2-2	TRBV12-3/TRBV12-4	.	TRBD2	TGTGCCAGCAGTCGGACTAGCGGGAGCACCGGGGAGCTGTTTTTT	CASSRTSGSTGELFF
TRBJ1-1	TRBV27	few	.	TGTGCCAGCAGACGGGACTCAGATTACACTGAAGCTTTCTTT	CASRRDSDYTEAFF
TRBJ2-7	TRBV7-9	.	.	TGTGCCAGCAGACCGATACAGACCGGGAGCTCCTACGAGCAGTACTTC	CASRPIQTGSSYEQYF
TRBJ2-5	TRBV6-5	.	.	TGTGCCAGCACCCCACATAGGACGGGAAGTCAAGAGACCCAGTACTTC	CASTPHRTGSQETQYF
TRBJ1-5	TRBV5-1	many	TRBD1	TGCGCCAGCAGCTTGGGGACAGGCGGATCCCAGCATTTT	CASSLGTGGSQHF
TRBJ1-5	TRBV19	few	.	TGTGCCAGTAGTATTGGTGGGGGGAGAGGTCAGCCCCAGCATTTT	CASSIGGGRGQPQHF
TRBJ1-5	TRBV7-3	few	.	TGTGCCAGCAGCCCAACCGGGTTCGGTCAGCCCCAGCATTTT	CASSPTGFGQPQHF
TRBJ2-4	TRBV13	.	TRBD2	TGTGCCAGCAGAGCCACCTCGGGGGGGGCAAACATTCAGTACTTC	CASRATSGGANIQYF
TRBJ1-4	TRBV6-1	once	.	TGTGCCACCTCGGTTGGAAGGGGAAATGAAAAACTGTTTTTT	CATSVGRGNEKLFF
TRBJ2-3	TRBV20-1	few	.	TGCAGTGTCTCATCGGGGCTAGCCAATACGCAGTATTTT	CSVSSGLANTQYF
TRBJ1-1	TRBV30	many	TRBD1	TGTGCCTGGAGTGGGGACAGGGGTGTGAACACTGAAGCTTTCTTT	CAWSGDRGVNTEAFF
TRBJ1-5	TRBV20-1	many	TRBD1	TGCAGTGCTAGGGGCCAGGGGGATCAGCCCCAGCATTTT	CSARGQGDQPQHF
TRBJ1-6	TRBV4-3	many	.	TGCGCCAGCAGCCAAGGGGGAGGAACGGCACCCCTCCACTTT	CASSQGGGTAPLHF